These 13 T cell receptor beta chains share one sample of origin, sequenced in a study of T cell clonality in common variable immunodeficiency. Profiled with immunoSEQ multiplex PCR; TCRdb holds only in-frame clones, not every one. In total the sample includes about 64,000 clones, none of them seen once. Material for sequencing was peripheral blood mononuclear cells. The receptors here all came from a person aged 18 to 75 in good health.

This clone occurred many times. Sequencing ends 3 residues short of the CDR3 end; the germline J gene provides the rest. The rearrangement uses TRBV20-1 and TRBJ2-3; perhaps TRBD2 as D (5 bases). The CDR3 contains 14 residues. Germline V gene lookup returns CDR1 DFQATT and CDR2 SNEGSKA (reference sequence). The CDR3 is CGALAPGPGDTQYF. The part of the CDR3 DNA that was read is TGCGGCGCCTTGGCGCCCGGGCCGGGGGATACG.

This clone was seen many times. The read terminates 3 residues before the CDR3 end, so the remaining end is supplied by the germline J gene. This chain joins TRBV6-1 and TRBJ2-3; 7 bases are a match to TRBD1. J lost 3 bases, V lost 4 bases, and 7 bases had no gene match. The CDR3 loop spans 15 amino acids. Germline values: CDR1 MNHNS, CDR2 SASEGT. Partial CDR3 DNA: TGTGCCAGCAGTGCCACAGGGGTGTGGACAGATACG. Protein sequence: CASSATGVWTDT. The CDR3 in full is CASSATGVWTDTQYF.

This clone came up many times. The CDR3 sequence is CAIRMKGQGDTEAFF. CDR3 DNA, as far as it was read: TGTGCCATCAGGATGAAGGGACAGGGGGACACTGAA. The chain joins TRBV10-3 to TRBJ1-1; 11 positions agree with TRBD1. The read ends 3 residues before the CDR3 terminus; that terminus is restored from the germline J gene. The CDR3 spans 15 residues. Germline CDR1 ENHRY, CDR2 SYGVKD. With V trimmed by 6 bases and J by 3 bases, 6 bases remained unmatched.

There are many counts of this clone. Read sequence stops 3 residues before the CDR3 end, and the germline J gene provides the missing end. The J gene is TRBJ2-4, the V gene TRBV30; no clear D. Trimming cost V 3 bases and J 2 bases, with 11 bases left between them. Germline V gene data show CDR1 as GTSNPN and CDR2 as SVGIG (reference sequence). This CDR3 has 14 residues. This CDR3 reads CAWRGDGTKNIQYF. The CDR3 DNA, read in part, is TGTGCCTGGAGGGGCGACGGAACCAAAAACATT.

The table lists this clone with many counts. The CDR3 is cut off 3 residues early in the read; its end comes from the germline J gene. V usage is TRBV7-3 and J usage is TRBJ2-2, with TRBD2 matching over 9 bases. CDR1 is SGHTA, CDR2 FQGTGA, per germline. The CDR3 extends over 16 amino acids. Trimming cost V 0 bases and J 7 bases; bases outside gene matches: 6. The CDR3 loop reads CASSLTGTSPHGELFF. CDR3 DNA, as far as it was read: TGTGCCAGCAGCTTAACGGGGACTAGCCCCCACGGGGAG.

This clone occurred many times. From the germline J gene comes the end of the CDR3, since the read stops 3 residues before it. The V and J genes are TRBV20-1 and TRBJ1-5, with 10 bases that match TRBD1. The CDR3 loop spans 13 amino acids. CDR1 DFQATT and CDR2 SNEGSKA come from the germline V gene (reference sequence). Unmatched junction bases numbered 2, after V lost 3 bases and J lost 6 bases. CDR3 region: CSARTGGVQPQHF. The sequenced part of the CDR3 DNA is TGCAGTGCTAGGACAGGGGGCGTTCAGCCC.

This clone was recorded at least ten times. The CDR3 DNA, read in part, is TGTGCCAGTAGGGGACAGGGGGCCTATGAG. Its protein product is CASRGQGAYE. The CDR3 in its entirety is CASRGQGAYEQFF. The gene calls are TRBV19 and TRBJ2-1; 12 bases agree with TRBD1. The missing CDR3 end, 3 residues past where the read stops, is filled in from the germline J gene. Germline values: CDR1 LNHDA, CDR2 SQIVND (reference sequence). V lost 6 bases to trimming and J lost 8 bases; unmatched junction nucleotides: 2. CDR3 length: 13 residues.

This clone was seen at least ten times. The CDR3 end is not reached by the read, which stops 3 residues before it; the germline J gene fills it in. The rearrangement uses TRBV5-6 and TRBJ2-3; TRBD2 might be the D (5 bases). Germline V lookup: CDR1 SGHDT, CDR2 YYEEEE. This CDR3 region has 11 residues. CDR3 sequence reads: CASSSSGSQYF. CDR3 DNA, as far as it was read: TGTGCCAGCAGCTCGTCGGGGTCG.

There are many counts of this clone. The read gets to within 3 residues of the CDR3 end, and the germline J gene fills in the rest. The chain is built from TRBV19 and TRBJ2-3, with 14 bases aligning to TRBD2. CDR3 length: 16 residues. Germline assignment: CDR1 LNHDA and CDR2 SQIVND (reference sequence). V lost 7 bases to trimming and J lost 3 bases; unmatched junction nucleotides: 6. Partial CDR3 DNA: TGTGCCAGTACTTCCGGGACTAGCGGGAGAACAGATACG. This translates into CASTSGTSGRTDT. The whole CDR3 protein is CASTSGTSGRTDTQYF.

At least ten counts were recorded for this clone. The CDR3 region is CASSETGLNIGQPQHF. The CDR3 DNA, read in part, is TGTGCCAGCAGTGAAACAGGACTAAATATCGGACAGCCC. The genes are TRBV6-1 and TRBJ1-5; D may be TRBD1 (5 bases). The read stops 3 residues short of the end of the CDR3; the missing end is completed from the germline J gene. Germline-derived CDR1 and CDR2 are MNHNS and SASEGT. The CDR3 sequence is 16 residues long. V was clipped by 2 bases and J by 7 bases, with 18 bases between them.

This clone was seen at least ten times. Read coverage stops 3 residues before the CDR3 terminus; the germline J gene supplies the remainder. The V call is TRBV10-3, the J call TRBJ1-6; D is ambiguous. The CDR3 loop spans 14 amino acids. V was cut by 10 bases and J by 7 bases, with 17 bases left in between. Germline values: CDR1 ENHRY, CDR2 SYGVKD. This chain's CDR3 is CASRDTAENSPLHF. The CDR3 bases that were read are TGTGCCAGTCGCGATACAGCAGAGAATTCACCC.

This clone came up many times. The CDR3 extends 3 residues past the end of the read, so its final part is completed from the germline J gene. The chain couples TRBV20-1 to TRBJ2-7; D is unresolved. The CDR3 length is 14 residues. Trimming took 5 bases from V and 3 from J, leaving 17 bases between them. Germline CDR1 DFQATT, CDR2 SNEGSKA (reference sequence). The CDR3 protein is CSAVPSLEYYEQYF. CDR3 bases read: TGCAGTGCTGTCCCCTCTCTAGAATACTACGAG.

This clone was observed at least ten times. The read ends 3 residues early relative to the CDR3; the germline J gene fills the gap. The chain has TRBV7-2 and TRBJ2-1; 8 bases align to TRBD1. Germline trimming cut 1 base from V and 4 bases from J; bases unmatched to any gene: 3. Germline V lookup: CDR1 SGHTA, CDR2 FQGNSA. This CDR3 region has 15 residues. The part of the CDR3 DNA that was read is TGTGCCAGCAGCTTAGTGGGGACAGGATACAATGAG. Its protein is CASSLVGTGYNE. The entire CDR3 is CASSLVGTGYNEQFF.